This TCR beta chain originates from a study of CD8 T cells in ankylosing spondylitis. Study results and limitations: Ankylosing spondylitis blood appeared to be characterized by a TCR beta motif of several highly homologous variants. Significant enrichment of disease-linked clones was reportedly seen in matched ankylosing spondylitis synovial fluid. Previous work reported some of these motif variants in the synovial fluid and blood of reactive arthritis.

In regard to this clonotype: Its target is not known.

Germline V lookup: CDR1 GTSNPN, CDR2 SVGIG (reference sequence). V was clipped by 2 bases and J by 4 bases; unmatched bases: 7. The CDR3 loop spans 15 amino acids. Quantitative 5'-RACE was performed with molecular barcodes, and it yielded the TCR beta libraries. TCRdb used MiXCR to reprocess the 5' RACE reads, holding one entry per CDR3 protein. The table shows more than 300,000 distinct CDR3 sequences, with roughly 8% occurring only once. The sequenced sample was blood, either unsorted or a sorted T cell fraction (not recorded which). This TCR derives from a male donor with ankylosing spondylitis. J is TRBJ2-7 and V is TRBV30; 11 bases map to TRBD2. The chain's CDR3 is CAWSWGTSGSYEQYF. The CDR3 region has the DNA TGTGCCTGGAGTTGGGGGACTAGCGGAAGTTACGAGCAGTACTTC.